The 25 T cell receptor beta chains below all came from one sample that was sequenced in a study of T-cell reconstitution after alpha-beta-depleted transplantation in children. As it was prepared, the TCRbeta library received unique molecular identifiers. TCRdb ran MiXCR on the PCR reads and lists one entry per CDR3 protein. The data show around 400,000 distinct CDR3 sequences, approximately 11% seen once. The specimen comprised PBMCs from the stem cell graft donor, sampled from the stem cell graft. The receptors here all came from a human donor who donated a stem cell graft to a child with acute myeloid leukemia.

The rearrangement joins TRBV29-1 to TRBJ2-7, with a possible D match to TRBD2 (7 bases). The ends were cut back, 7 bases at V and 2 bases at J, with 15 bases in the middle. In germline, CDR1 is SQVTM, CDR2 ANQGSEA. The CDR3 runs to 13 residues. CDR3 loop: CSGGGVAPYEQYF. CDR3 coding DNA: TGCAGCGGAGGGGGGGTCGCGCCCTACGAGCAGTACTTC.

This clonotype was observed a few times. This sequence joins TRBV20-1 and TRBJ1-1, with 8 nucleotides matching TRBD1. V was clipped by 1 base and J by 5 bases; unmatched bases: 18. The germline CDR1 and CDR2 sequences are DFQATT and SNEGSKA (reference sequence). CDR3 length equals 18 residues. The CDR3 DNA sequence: TGCAGTGCTAGAGGGCTGCTAGTGCACAGGGGGAAAGGGACTGAAGCTTTCTTT. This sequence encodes CSARGLLVHRGKGTEAFF.

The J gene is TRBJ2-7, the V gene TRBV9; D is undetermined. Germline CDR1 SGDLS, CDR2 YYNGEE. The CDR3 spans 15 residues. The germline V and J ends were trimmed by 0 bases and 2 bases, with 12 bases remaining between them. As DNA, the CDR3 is TGTGCCAGCAGCGTAGATCGGAACACCCCCTACGAGCAGTACGTC. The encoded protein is CASSVDRNTPYEQYV.

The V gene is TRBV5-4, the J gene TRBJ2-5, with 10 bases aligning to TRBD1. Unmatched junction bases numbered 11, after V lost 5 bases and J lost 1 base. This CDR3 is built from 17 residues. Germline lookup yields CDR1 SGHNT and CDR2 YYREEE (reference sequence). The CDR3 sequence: CASSPGTGANFQETQYF. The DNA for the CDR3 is TGTGCCAGCAGTCCCGGGACAGGGGCCAACTTCCAAGAGACCCAGTACTTC.

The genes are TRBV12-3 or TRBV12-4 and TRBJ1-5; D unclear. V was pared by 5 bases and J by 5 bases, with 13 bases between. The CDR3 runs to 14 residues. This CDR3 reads CASSPSRRDQPQHF. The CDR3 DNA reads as TGTGCCAGCAGTCCCAGCCGGCGGGATCAGCCCCAGCATTTT.

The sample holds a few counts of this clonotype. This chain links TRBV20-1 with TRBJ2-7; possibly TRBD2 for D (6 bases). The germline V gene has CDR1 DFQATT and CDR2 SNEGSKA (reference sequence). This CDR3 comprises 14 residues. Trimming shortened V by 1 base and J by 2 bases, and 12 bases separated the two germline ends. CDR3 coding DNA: TGCAGTGCTAGAGTCGGGGGAAGCCCCTACGAGCAGTACTTC. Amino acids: CSARVGGSPYEQYF.

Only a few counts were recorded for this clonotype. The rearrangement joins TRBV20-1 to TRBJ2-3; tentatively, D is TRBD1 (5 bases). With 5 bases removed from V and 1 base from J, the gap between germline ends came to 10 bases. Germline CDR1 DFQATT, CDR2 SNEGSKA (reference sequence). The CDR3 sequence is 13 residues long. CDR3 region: CSAVRQRTDTQYF. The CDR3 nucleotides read TGCAGTGCTGTTCGACAGCGCACAGATACGCAGTATTTT.

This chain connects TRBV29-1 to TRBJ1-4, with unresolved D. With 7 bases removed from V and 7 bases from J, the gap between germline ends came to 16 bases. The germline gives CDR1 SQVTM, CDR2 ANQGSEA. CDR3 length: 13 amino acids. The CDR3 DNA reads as TGCAGCGCCCGGACGGACCCACCTGAAAAACTGTTTTTT. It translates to CSARTDPPEKLFF. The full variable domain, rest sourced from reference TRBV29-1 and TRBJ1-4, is SAVISQKPSRDICQRGTSLTIQCQVDSQVTMMFWYRQQPGQSLTLIATANQGSEATYESGFVIDKFPISRPNLTFSTLTVSNMSPEDSSIYLCSARTDPPEKLFFGSGTQLSVL.

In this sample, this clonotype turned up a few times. CDR3 coding DNA: TGCGCCAGCAGGAAGACTAGCAGTTACAATGAGCAGTTCTTC. Translating it yields CASRKTSSYNEQFF. The V and J genes are TRBV5-1 and TRBJ2-1, with 7 bases aligning to TRBD2. Looked up from germline, CDR1 is SGHRS and CDR2 is YFSETQ. This CDR3 is built from 14 residues. Trimming took 5 bases from V and 4 from J; bases not matched to a gene: 6.

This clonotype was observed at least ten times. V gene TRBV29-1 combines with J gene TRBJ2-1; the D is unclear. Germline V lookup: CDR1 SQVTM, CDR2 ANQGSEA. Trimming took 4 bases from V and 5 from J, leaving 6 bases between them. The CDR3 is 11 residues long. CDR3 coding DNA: TGCAGCGTTGTGTATCACAATGAGCAGTTCTTC. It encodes CSVVYHNEQFF.

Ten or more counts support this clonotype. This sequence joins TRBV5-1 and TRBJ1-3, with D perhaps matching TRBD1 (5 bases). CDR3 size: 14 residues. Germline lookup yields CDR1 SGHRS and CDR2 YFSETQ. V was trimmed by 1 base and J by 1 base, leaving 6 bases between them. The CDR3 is CASSLTGSGNTIYF. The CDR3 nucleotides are TGCGCCAGCAGCTTGACAGGATCTGGAAACACCATATATTTT.

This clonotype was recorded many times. The CDR3 region has the DNA TGCAGTGCCACGCCCGCCGGGACTTTCTACGAGCAGTACTTC. Its protein is CSATPAGTFYEQYF. J is TRBJ2-7 and V is TRBV20-1; maybe TRBD2 (6 bases). Germline V gene data show CDR1 as DFQATT and CDR2 as SNEGSKA (reference sequence). The CDR3 has 14 amino acids. Trimming took off 6 bases at V and 3 bases at J, with 18 bases between the two ends.

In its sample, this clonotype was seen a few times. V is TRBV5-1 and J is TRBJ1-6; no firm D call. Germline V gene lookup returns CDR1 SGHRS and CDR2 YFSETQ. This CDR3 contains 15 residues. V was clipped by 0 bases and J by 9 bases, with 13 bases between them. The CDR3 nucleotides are TGCGCCAGCAGCTTGGCCGGAGGAGAGGCTTCACCCCTCCACTTT. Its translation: CASSLAGGEASPLHF.

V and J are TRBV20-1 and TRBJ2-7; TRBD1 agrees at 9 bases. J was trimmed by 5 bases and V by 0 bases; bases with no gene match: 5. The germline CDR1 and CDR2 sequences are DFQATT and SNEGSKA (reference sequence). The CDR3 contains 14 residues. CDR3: CSARDGTGINEQYF. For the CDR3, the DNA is TGCAGTGCTAGAGATGGGACAGGGATCAACGAGCAGTACTTC.

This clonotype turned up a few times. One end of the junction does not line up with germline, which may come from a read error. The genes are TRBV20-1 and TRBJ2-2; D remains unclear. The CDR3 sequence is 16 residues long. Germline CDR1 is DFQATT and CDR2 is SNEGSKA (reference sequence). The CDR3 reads CCARDNRNANTGELFF. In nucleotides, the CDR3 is TGCTGTGCTAGAGATAACAGAAACGCGAACACCGGGGAGCTGTTTTTT.

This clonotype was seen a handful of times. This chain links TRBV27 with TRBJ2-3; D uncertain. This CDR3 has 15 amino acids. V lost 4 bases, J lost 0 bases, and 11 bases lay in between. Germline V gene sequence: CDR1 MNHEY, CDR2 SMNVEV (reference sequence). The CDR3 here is CASSSQTVSTDTQYF. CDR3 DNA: TGTGCCAGCAGTTCCCAGACGGTTAGCACAGATACGCAGTATTTT.

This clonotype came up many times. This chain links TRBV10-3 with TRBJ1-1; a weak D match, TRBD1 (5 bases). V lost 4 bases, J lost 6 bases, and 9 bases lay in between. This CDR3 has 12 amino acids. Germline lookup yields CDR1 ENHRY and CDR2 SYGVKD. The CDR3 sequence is CAISGEGPEAFF. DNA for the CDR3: TGTGCCATCAGTGGGGAGGGGCCTGAAGCTTTCTTT.

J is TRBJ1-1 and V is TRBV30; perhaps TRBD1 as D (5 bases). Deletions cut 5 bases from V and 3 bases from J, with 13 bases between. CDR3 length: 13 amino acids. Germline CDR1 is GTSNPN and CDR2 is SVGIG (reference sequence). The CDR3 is CAWGDGVDTEAFF. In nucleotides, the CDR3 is TGTGCCTGGGGGGACGGGGTGGACACTGAAGCTTTCTTT.

In nucleotides, the CDR3 is TGCAGCGTCGGTTATAGCGGGAGGCCGGGAGAGCAGTACTTC. Protein product: CSVGYSGRPGEQYF. The chain has TRBV29-1 and TRBJ2-7, with TRBD2 identical over 10 bases. Germline V gene sequence: CDR1 SQVTM, CDR2 ANQGSEA. Losses at the gene ends were 6 bases for V and 7 bases for J; bases not matched to a gene: 12. This CDR3 comprises 14 residues.

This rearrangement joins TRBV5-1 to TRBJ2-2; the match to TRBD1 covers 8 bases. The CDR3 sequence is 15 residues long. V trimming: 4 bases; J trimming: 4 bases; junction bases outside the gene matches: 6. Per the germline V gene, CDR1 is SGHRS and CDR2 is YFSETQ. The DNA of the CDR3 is TGCGCCAGCAGCACTCGGACAGGGCTCACCGGGGAGCTGTTTTTT. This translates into CASSTRTGLTGELFF. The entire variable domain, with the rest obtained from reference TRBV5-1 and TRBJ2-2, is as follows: KAGVTQTPRYLIKTRGQQVTLSCSPISGHRSVSWYQQTPGQGLQFLFEYFSETQRNKGNFPGRFSGRQFSNSRSEMNVSTLELGDSALYLCASSTRTGLTGELFFGEGSRLTVL.

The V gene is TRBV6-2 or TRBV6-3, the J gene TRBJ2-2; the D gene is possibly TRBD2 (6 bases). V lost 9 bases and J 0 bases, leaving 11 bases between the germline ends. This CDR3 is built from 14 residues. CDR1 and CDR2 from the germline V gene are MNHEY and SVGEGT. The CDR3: CASLRLANTGELFF. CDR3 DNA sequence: TGTGCCAGTTTACGACTAGCGAACACCGGGGAGCTGTTTTTT.

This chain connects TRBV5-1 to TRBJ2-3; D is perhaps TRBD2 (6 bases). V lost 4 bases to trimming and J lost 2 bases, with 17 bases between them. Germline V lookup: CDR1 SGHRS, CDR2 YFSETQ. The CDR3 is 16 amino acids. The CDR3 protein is CASSVLPGTSTDTQYF. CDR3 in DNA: TGCGCCAGCAGCGTCTTACCCGGGACTTCCACAGATACGCAGTATTTT. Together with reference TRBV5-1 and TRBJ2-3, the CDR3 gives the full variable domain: KAGVTQTPRYLIKTRGQQVTLSCSPISGHRSVSWYQQTPGQGLQFLFEYFSETQRNKGNFPGRFSGRQFSNSRSEMNVSTLELGDSALYLCASSVLPGTSTDTQYFGPGTRLTVL.

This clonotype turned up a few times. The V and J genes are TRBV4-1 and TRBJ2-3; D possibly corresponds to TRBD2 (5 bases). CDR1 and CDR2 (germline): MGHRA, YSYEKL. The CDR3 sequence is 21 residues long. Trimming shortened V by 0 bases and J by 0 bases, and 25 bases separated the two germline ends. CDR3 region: CASSQDRGPNPAGPSTDTQYF. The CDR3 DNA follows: TGCGCCAGCAGCCAAGATAGAGGCCCAAATCCGGCGGGCCCCAGCACAGATACGCAGTATTTT.

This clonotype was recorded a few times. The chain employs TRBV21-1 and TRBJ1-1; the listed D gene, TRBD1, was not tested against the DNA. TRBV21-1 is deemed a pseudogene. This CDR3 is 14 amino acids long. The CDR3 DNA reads TGTGCCAGCAGCAAATACCCCCGGAACACTGAAGCTTTCTTT. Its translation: CASSKYPRNTEAFF.

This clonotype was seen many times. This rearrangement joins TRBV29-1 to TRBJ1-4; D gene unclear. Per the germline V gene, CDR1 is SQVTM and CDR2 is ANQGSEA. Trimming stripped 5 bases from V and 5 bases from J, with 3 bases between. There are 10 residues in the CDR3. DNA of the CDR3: TGCAGCGTTTACAATGAAAAACTGTTTTTT. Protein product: CSVYNEKLFF.